This T cell receptor (beta chain) came from a study of tissue T cells after allogeneic stem cell transplantation. Note on this clone: The genes and germline here are from mouse. Read coverage stops 1 residue before the CDR3 terminus; the germline J gene supplies the remainder.

The V end lost 4 bases, the J end lost 9 bases, and 7 bases lay between the germline ends. The CDR3 runs to 12 residues. CDR1 and CDR2 from the germline V gene are KGHPV and FQNQEV (reference sequence). Time point meaning: mouse harvest day 7 after allogeneic transplant. Each mouse received 10^7 T-cell-depleted marrow cells plus 10^6 splenic CD5+ T cells by tail vein. This mouse GVHD model was MHC-mismatched B6 to BALB/c, profiled day 7 or 14. Profiling relied on immunoSEQ multiplex PCR, and the TCRdb table lists in-frame clones only, not all of them. This sample has thousands of clones, with around 46% found just once.

The TCR originated in a female BALB/c mouse given C57BL/6 T cells with graft-versus-host disease after an allogeneic hematopoietic cell transplant. The chain links TRBV26 to TRBJ1-6; tentatively, D is TRBD1 (5 bases). TRBJ1-6 is assigned to the ORF class and has an uncertain function. Sample: gut tissue. The CDR3 loop is CASSPTGSPLYF. The CDR3 bases that were read are TGTGCCAGCAGTCCCACAGGTTCGCCCCTCTAC.